Listed below are T cell receptor beta chains from one sample, sequenced in a study of CD8 T cells in Susac syndrome. MiXCR, run by TCRdb on the immunoSEQ multiplex PCR reads, gives a single entry per CDR3 protein. The sample contains 200,000 to 250,000 distinct CDR3 sequences, just over 90% of which appear only once. Specimen: CD4+ T cells from PBMCs. The receptors shown here come from a human donor with multiple sclerosis. CDR3s include the opening cysteine and the closing phenylalanine or tryptophan. D genes are given only for firm matches. Not every row has a clone size; where given, it reads once, few, many or a size class.

D gene: NA
clone size: NA
J gene: TRBJ2-1
V gene: TRBV7-2
CDR3 length: 14
CDR3 protein: CASSLISGLDEQFF
CDR3 DNA: TGTGCCAGCAGCTTAATCTCCGGGCTCGATGAGCAGTTCTTC

D gene: NA
clone size: few
J gene: TRBJ2-1
V gene: TRBV5-4
CDR3 length: 13
CDR3 protein: CASSSGQLNEQFF
CDR3 DNA: TGTGCCAGCAGCTCCGGACAGCTTAATGAGCAGTTCTTC

D gene: TRBD1
clone size: NA
J gene: TRBJ2-3
V gene: TRBV6-6
CDR3 length: 15
CDR3 protein: CASRRGQGHTDTQYF
CDR3 DNA: TGTGCCAGCAGGAGGGGACAGGGTCACACAGATACGCAGTATTTT

D gene: NA
clone size: NA
J gene: TRBJ1-1
V gene: TRBV24-1
CDR3 length: 13
CDR3 protein: CATSDSMRTEAFF
CDR3 DNA: TGTGCCACCAGTGATTCCATGCGTACTGAAGCTTTCTTT

D gene: TRBD1
clone size: NA
J gene: TRBJ2-5
V gene: TRBV5-1
CDR3 length: 15
CDR3 protein: CASSLIGQGEETQYF
CDR3 DNA: TGCGCCAGCAGCTTGATCGGGCAGGGGGAAGAGACCCAGTACTTC

D gene: TRBD1
clone size: NA
J gene: TRBJ2-2
V gene: TRBV10-3
CDR3 length: 13
CDR3 protein: CAMRDREAGELFF
CDR3 DNA: TGTGCCATGCGGGACAGGGAGGCCGGGGAGCTGTTTTTT

D gene: NA
clone size: few
J gene: TRBJ2-7
V gene: TRBV11-2
CDR3 length: 12
CDR3 protein: CASRRPLGEQYF
CDR3 DNA: TGTGCCAGCAGGCGGCCGTTGGGCGAGCAGTACTTC

D gene: NA
clone size: NA
J gene: TRBJ2-6
V gene: TRBV19
CDR3 length: 15
CDR3 protein: CASQDNGSGANVLTF
CDR3 DNA: TGTGCCAGTCAGGATAATGGCTCTGGGGCCAACGTCCTGACTTTC

D gene: TRBD1
clone size: NA
J gene: TRBJ1-2
V gene: TRBV6-1
CDR3 length: 16
CDR3 protein: CASRGSTGALNYGYTF
CDR3 DNA: TGTGCCAGCAGGGGATCGACAGGGGCCCTTAACTATGGCTACACCTTC

D gene: NA
clone size: NA
J gene: TRBJ2-3
V gene: TRBV3-1
CDR3 length: 16
CDR3 protein: CASSQGGTGGVDTQYF
CDR3 DNA: TGTGCCAGCAGCCAAGGAGGTACAGGGGGGGTGGATACGCAGTATTTT

D gene: TRBD2
clone size: NA
J gene: TRBJ2-1
V gene: TRBV4-2
CDR3 length: 16
CDR3 protein: CASSQAGGTSYNEQFF
CDR3 DNA: TGTGCCAGCAGCCAAGCGGGAGGGACCTCCTACAATGAGCAGTTCTTC

D gene: NA
clone size: NA
J gene: TRBJ1-5
V gene: TRBV2
CDR3 length: 13
CDR3 protein: CASSERENQPQHF
CDR3 DNA: TGTGCCAGCAGTGAGCGAGAAAATCAGCCCCAGCATTTT

D gene: NA
clone size: NA
J gene: TRBJ2-3
V gene: TRBV29-1
CDR3 length: 14
CDR3 protein: CSVAEAGNADTQYF
CDR3 DNA: TGCAGCGTTGCGGAGGCGGGAAACGCAGATACGCAGTATTTT

D gene: TRBD1
clone size: NA
J gene: TRBJ1-2
V gene: TRBV11-1
CDR3 length: 13
CDR3 protein: CASSAGTEKGYTF
CDR3 DNA: TGTGCCAGCAGCGCCGGGACAGAAAAGGGCTACACCTTC

D gene: TRBD1
clone size: NA
J gene: TRBJ2-5
V gene: TRBV20-1
CDR3 length: 15
CDR3 protein: CSARGMTGWEETQYF
CDR3 DNA: TGCAGTGCCAGGGGGATGACAGGGTGGGAAGAGACCCAGTACTTC

D gene: NA
clone size: NA
J gene: TRBJ1-2
V gene: TRBV28
CDR3 length: 14
CDR3 protein: CASSFGVVMRGYTF
CDR3 DNA: TGTGCCAGCAGTTTTGGGGTGGTCATGAGAGGCTACACCTTC

D gene: NA
clone size: NA
J gene: TRBJ1-1
V gene: TRBV28
CDR3 length: 14
CDR3 protein: CASPRGDKNTEAFF
CDR3 DNA: TGTGCCAGCCCCCGGGGGGACAAGAACACTGAAGCTTTCTTT

D gene: NA
clone size: NA
J gene: TRBJ2-1
V gene: TRBV20-1
CDR3 length: 15
CDR3 protein: CSARDSQVGGNEQFF
CDR3 DNA: TGCAGTGCTAGAGATTCCCAAGTAGGTGGCAATGAGCAGTTCTTC

D gene: NA
clone size: NA
J gene: TRBJ2-7
V gene: TRBV11-2
CDR3 length: 15
CDR3 protein: CASSLDFGDIYEQYF
CDR3 DNA: TGTGCCAGCAGCTTAGATTTTGGGGACATCTACGAGCAGTACTTC

D gene: NA
clone size: NA
J gene: TRBJ2-3
V gene: TRBV7-9
CDR3 length: 14
CDR3 protein: CASSVGQPTDTQYF
CDR3 DNA: TGTGCCAGCAGCGTCGGACAGCCCACAGATACGCAGTATTTT

D gene: TRBD2
clone size: NA
J gene: TRBJ2-5
V gene: TRBV7-9
CDR3 length: 14
CDR3 protein: CASSRLAYQETQYF
CDR3 DNA: TGTGCCAGCAGCCGACTAGCGTACCAAGAGACCCAGTACTTC

D gene: NA
clone size: NA
J gene: TRBJ1-2
V gene: TRBV27
CDR3 length: 15
CDR3 protein: CASSLGQPGVYGYTF
CDR3 DNA: TGTGCCAGCAGTTTAGGGCAGCCTGGAGTCTATGGCTACACCTTC

D gene: NA
clone size: NA
J gene: TRBJ2-5
V gene: TRBV7-9
CDR3 length: 13
CDR3 protein: CASSLRTYETQYF
CDR3 DNA: TGTGCCAGCAGCTTAAGGACGTATGAGACCCAGTACTTC

D gene: NA
clone size: NA
J gene: TRBJ1-3
V gene: TRBV11-2
CDR3 length: 11
CDR3 protein: CASRQGSTIYF
CDR3 DNA: TGTGCCAGCCGCCAGGGGAGCACCATATATTTT

D gene: NA
clone size: NA
J gene: TRBJ2-1
V gene: TRBV10-3
CDR3 length: 14
CDR3 protein: CAISGDRHSDEQFF
CDR3 DNA: TGTGCCATCAGTGGAGACAGGCACTCGGATGAGCAGTTCTTC

D gene: NA
clone size: NA
J gene: TRBJ1-1
V gene: TRBV20-1
CDR3 length: 11
CDR3 protein: CSASPDREAFF
CDR3 DNA: TGCAGTGCCTCCCCCGACCGTGAAGCTTTCTTT

D gene: TRBD1
clone size: NA
J gene: TRBJ2-2
V gene: TRBV7-3
CDR3 length: 12
CDR3 protein: CASGQGVWELFF
CDR3 DNA: TGTGCCAGTGGGCAGGGGGTCTGGGAGCTGTTTTTT

D gene: NA
clone size: NA
J gene: TRBJ1-1
V gene: TRBV9
CDR3 length: 13
CDR3 protein: CASSVGRSTEAFF
CDR3 DNA: TGTGCCAGCAGCGTAGGAAGGTCCACTGAAGCTTTCTTT

D gene: TRBD2
clone size: NA
J gene: TRBJ2-3
V gene: TRBV27
CDR3 length: 12
CDR3 protein: CASRTSGTTQYF
CDR3 DNA: TGTGCCAGTCGGACTAGCGGAACTACGCAGTATTTT

D gene: NA
clone size: NA
J gene: TRBJ2-3
V gene: TRBV19
CDR3 length: 17
CDR3 protein: CASSIDLTGLSTDTQYF
CDR3 DNA: TGTGCCAGTAGTATAGATCTAACCGGGTTAAGCACAGATACGCAGTATTTT

D gene: NA
clone size: NA
J gene: TRBJ2-5
V gene: TRBV6-2/TRBV6-3
CDR3 length: 11
CDR3 protein: CASSYGETQYF
CDR3 DNA: TGTGCCAGCAGTTATGGAGAGACCCAGTACTTC

D gene: NA
clone size: NA
J gene: TRBJ1-5
V gene: TRBV2
CDR3 length: 12
CDR3 protein: CASSEGPQPQHF
CDR3 DNA: TGTGCCAGCAGTGAGGGGCCTCAGCCCCAGCATTTT

D gene: NA
clone size: NA
J gene: TRBJ1-1
V gene: TRBV3-1
CDR3 length: 14
CDR3 protein: CASSQYVSNTEAFF
CDR3 DNA: TGTGCCAGCAGCCAGTACGTTTCGAACACTGAAGCTTTCTTT

D gene: NA
clone size: NA
J gene: TRBJ2-1
V gene: TRBV6-5
CDR3 length: 11
CDR3 protein: CASSYMDEQFF
CDR3 DNA: TGTGCCAGCAGTTACATGGATGAGCAGTTCTTC

D gene: NA
clone size: NA
J gene: TRBJ2-1
V gene: TRBV30
CDR3 length: 15
CDR3 protein: CAWSLEVSSYNEQFF
CDR3 DNA: TGTGCCTGGAGTTTGGAGGTGAGCTCCTACAATGAGCAGTTCTTC

D gene: NA
clone size: NA
J gene: TRBJ2-1
V gene: TRBV29-1
CDR3 length: 13
CDR3 protein: CSVERAGHNEQFF
CDR3 DNA: TGCAGCGTTGAACGAGCGGGCCACAATGAGCAGTTCTTC

D gene: TRBD2
clone size: NA
J gene: TRBJ2-3
V gene: TRBV28
CDR3 length: 15
CDR3 protein: CASSLTSGRGDTQYF
CDR3 DNA: TGTGCCAGCAGTCTCACTAGCGGGAGGGGAGATACGCAGTATTTT

D gene: TRBD2
clone size: NA
J gene: TRBJ2-2
V gene: TRBV12-3/TRBV12-4
CDR3 length: 18
CDR3 protein: CASIEATSGRANTGELFF
CDR3 DNA: TGTGCCAGCATCGAAGCGACTAGCGGGAGGGCGAACACCGGGGAGCTGTTTTTT

D gene: NA
clone size: NA
J gene: TRBJ1-5
V gene: TRBV7-9
CDR3 length: 15
CDR3 protein: CASSLWGGDNQPQHF
CDR3 DNA: TGTGCCAGCAGCCTGTGGGGGGGAGATAATCAGCCCCAGCATTTT

D gene: NA
clone size: few
J gene: TRBJ2-1
V gene: TRBV28
CDR3 length: 13
CDR3 protein: CASSLGSYNEQFF
CDR3 DNA: TGTGCCAGCAGTTTGGGCAGCTACAATGAGCAGTTCTTC

D gene: NA
clone size: once
J gene: TRBJ1-4
V gene: TRBV29-1
CDR3 length: 13
CDR3 protein: CSVYGGTSGKLFF
CDR3 DNA: TGCAGCGTTTACGGGGGTACTTCGGGGAAACTGTTTTTT

D gene: NA
clone size: NA
J gene: TRBJ2-7
V gene: TRBV7-3
CDR3 length: 14
CDR3 protein: CASSLDPGPNEQYF
CDR3 DNA: TGTGCCAGCAGCTTAGATCCAGGGCCCAACGAGCAGTACTTC

D gene: TRBD1
clone size: NA
J gene: TRBJ1-1
V gene: TRBV2
CDR3 length: 16
CDR3 protein: CASSPGTGGPGREAFF
CDR3 DNA: TGTGCCAGCAGCCCCGGGACAGGGGGCCCCGGGCGGGAAGCTTTCTTT

D gene: NA
clone size: NA
J gene: TRBJ1-2
V gene: TRBV7-9
CDR3 length: 14
CDR3 protein: CASSLGRGWDGYTF
CDR3 DNA: TGTGCCAGCAGCTTAGGGCGGGGCTGGGATGGCTACACCTTC

D gene: TRBD1
clone size: NA
J gene: TRBJ2-1
V gene: TRBV29-1
CDR3 length: 14
CDR3 protein: CSVPKGALGNEQFF
CDR3 DNA: TGCAGCGTTCCAAAGGGGGCGCTTGGCAATGAGCAGTTCTTC